This is a list of T cell receptor beta chains from one sample in a study of shared clonotypes between healthy human individuals. Here immunoSEQ multiplex PCR was the method, and the copy in TCRdb shows in-frame clones only, minus some. The sample has 1,500,000 or so clones, about 98.5% seen once. Material: naive CD4+ T cells sorted from blood. These receptors were taken from a man aged 30-40 years in good health. Both conserved end residues are part of each CDR3. Fields, in order: V gene, clone size, D gene, J gene, CDR3 DNA, CDR3 protein. The D gene is left open where the match is weak. Expanded clones are given a class, and other clones once, few, many or no size at all.

v_gene: TRBV5-6
abundance: NA
d_gene: TRBD2
j_gene: TRBJ2-1
CDR3nt: TGTGCCAGCAGCTTCGAGGGGGGACTAGCCCTATCGAGGGAGCAGTTCTTC
CDR3aa: CASSFEGGLALSREQFF

v_gene: TRBV5-1
abundance: NA
d_gene: NA
j_gene: TRBJ2-1
CDR3nt: TGCGCCAGCAGCTTGGGTCGGGTCCACAATGAGCAGTTCTTC
CDR3aa: CASSLGRVHNEQFF

v_gene: TRBV5-1
abundance: NA
d_gene: NA
j_gene: TRBJ2-3
CDR3nt: TGCGCCAGCAGCTTGTCTAGCACAGATACGCAGTATTTT
CDR3aa: CASSLSSTDTQYF

v_gene: TRBV27
abundance: NA
d_gene: TRBD1
j_gene: TRBJ1-2
CDR3nt: TGTGCCAGCAGTGGGTCTCACAGGGGTGACTATGGCTACACCTTC
CDR3aa: CASSGSHRGDYGYTF

v_gene: TRBV29-1
abundance: once
d_gene: NA
j_gene: TRBJ1-4
CDR3nt: TGCAGCGTTCAGGCGACGGGACCGAATGAAAAACTGTTTTTT
CDR3aa: CSVQATGPNEKLFF

v_gene: TRBV7-9
abundance: NA
d_gene: TRBD1
j_gene: TRBJ2-5
CDR3nt: TGTGCCAGCAGCCAAGCCAGGACAGGGGAAGAGACCCAGTACTTC
CDR3aa: CASSQARTGEETQYF

v_gene: TRBV28
abundance: NA
d_gene: TRBD1
j_gene: TRBJ1-5
CDR3nt: TGTGCCAGCAGGGGGACAGTCAATCAGCCCCAGCATTTT
CDR3aa: CASRGTVNQPQHF

v_gene: TRBV11-3
abundance: NA
d_gene: NA
j_gene: TRBJ2-2
CDR3nt: TGTGCCAGCAGCTTAGACGGGCAGAGGGATTATATGGAAACCGGGGAGCTGTTTTTT
CDR3aa: CASSLDGQRDYMETGELFF

v_gene: TRBV10-3
abundance: NA
d_gene: NA
j_gene: TRBJ1-4
CDR3nt: TGTGCCATCAGTGAGAACAGGACCCCTAATGAAAAACTGTTTTTT
CDR3aa: CAISENRTPNEKLFF

v_gene: TRBV6-1
abundance: NA
d_gene: NA
j_gene: TRBJ1-1
CDR3nt: TGTGCCAGCAGTGACAGGAGGTCCCCTTTGAACACTGAAGCTTTCTTT
CDR3aa: CASSDRRSPLNTEAFF

v_gene: TRBV27
abundance: NA
d_gene: NA
j_gene: TRBJ1-2
CDR3nt: TGTGCCAGCAGTTCCGTGGGGGAACCGTATGGCTACACCTTC
CDR3aa: CASSSVGEPYGYTF

v_gene: TRBV27
abundance: NA
d_gene: NA
j_gene: TRBJ1-3
CDR3nt: TGTGCCAGCAGTTTAGTTCCTGGAAACACCATATATTTT
CDR3aa: CASSLVPGNTIYF

v_gene: TRBV5-6
abundance: once
d_gene: TRBD1
j_gene: TRBJ1-2
CDR3nt: TGTGCCAGCAGCCGCCCCCGCCAGGGGGCGGGCTATGGCTACACCTTC
CDR3aa: CASSRPRQGAGYGYTF

v_gene: TRBV9
abundance: NA
d_gene: TRBD1
j_gene: TRBJ1-2
CDR3nt: TGTGCCAGCAGCACGAGGGACAGTGACTACACCTTC
CDR3aa: CASSTRDSDYTF

v_gene: TRBV4-3
abundance: NA
d_gene: TRBD1
j_gene: TRBJ2-7
CDR3nt: TGCGCCAGCAGCCAAGATATCGGGACAGCCTTCCAGTACTTC
CDR3aa: CASSQDIGTAFQYF

v_gene: TRBV11-2
abundance: NA
d_gene: NA
j_gene: TRBJ2-1
CDR3nt: TGTGCCAGCAGCTCCGACTTGTTCTACAATGAGCAGTTCTTC
CDR3aa: CASSSDLFYNEQFF

v_gene: TRBV5-4
abundance: NA
d_gene: NA
j_gene: TRBJ2-5
CDR3nt: TGTGCCAGCAGCTTTCCCGGGGTGGAGACCCAGTACTTC
CDR3aa: CASSFPGVETQYF

v_gene: TRBV7-2
abundance: NA
d_gene: NA
j_gene: TRBJ2-5
CDR3nt: TGTGCCAGCAGAAACGTGACGGGTTACGAGACCCAGTACTTC
CDR3aa: CASRNVTGYETQYF